These T cell receptor beta chains were read from a single sample in a study of immune evolution from preneoplasia to lung adenocarcinoma. Data came from immunoSEQ multiplex PCR; TCRdb stores just in-frame clones and leaves some out. The sample includes 39,000 or so clones, over 75% of them seen just once. The specimen was FFPE invasive lung adenocarcinoma tissue. The receptors come from a person between 55 and 69 years old with lung adenocarcinoma. The CDR3 runs from the conserved cysteine through the conserved F or W. D genes are given only for firm matches. Clone size is shown for a subset of rows, as once, few, many or a class of expanded clone.

d_call j_call clone_size v_call cdr3_nt cdr3_aa
TRBD2 TRBJ2-7 . TRBV9 TGTGCCAGCAGCTCCGGGACTAGCGCGTACGAGCAGTACTTC CASSSGTSAYEQYF
. TRBJ2-3 . TRBV28 TGTGCCAGCCAAAACAGGGTTAGCACAGATACGCAGTATTTT CASQNRVSTDTQYF
. TRBJ2-1 . TRBV7-9 TGTGCCAGCAGCTTGGGGCCCTCCTCCTACAATGAGCAGTTCTTC CASSLGPSSYNEQFF
. TRBJ2-3 . TRBV6-1 TGTGCCAGCAGTGAAGCAGGGGGGCATACGCAGTATTTT CASSEAGGHTQYF
. TRBJ2-3 few TRBV9 TGTGCCAGCAGCGTAGGAGAAAGATATACGCAGTATTTT CASSVGERYTQYF
. TRBJ2-7 few TRBV12-5 TGTGCTAGTCGCCCGGCAGGGTCAAGGGAGCAGTACTTC CASRPAGSREQYF
. TRBJ2-5 once TRBV7-3 TGTGCCAGCAGCTTCGGGGCCGGAGAGACCCAGTACTTC CASSFGAGETQYF
TRBD1 TRBJ2-5 . TRBV5-1 TGCGCCAGCAGCGAGGGACAGGGGCAGACCCAGTACTTC CASSEGQGQTQYF
TRBD1 TRBJ2-6 . TRBV5-1 TGCGCCAGCGGTCTACAGGGGTCCGGGGCCAACGTCCTGACTTTC CASGLQGSGANVLTF
. TRBJ2-1 . TRBV5-5 TGTGCCAGCAGCTTGGGTTCCGGAAATGAGCAGTTCTTC CASSLGSGNEQFF
. TRBJ2-1 . TRBV5-1 TGCGCCAGCAGCACGGCCCCACCGGGAGAGGCGGCGTTCTTC CASSTAPPGEAAFF
. TRBJ1-4 . TRBV29-1 TGCAGCGTTGGGTTCGGAGCTGAAAAACTGTTTTTT CSVGFGAEKLFF
TRBD2 TRBJ2-1 . TRBV7-2 TGTGCCAGCAGCTTACGGGAGGGCCTCTACAATGAGCAGTTCTTC CASSLREGLYNEQFF
. TRBJ1-1 . TRBV19 TGTGCCAGTACCCAGCCCCTCAGGGGCTACACTGAAGCTTTCTTT CASTQPLRGYTEAFF
. TRBJ1-1 . TRBV29-1 TGCAGCGTGAGGCGGAATGCGGACACTGAAGCTTTCTTT CSVRRNADTEAFF
TRBD2 TRBJ2-5 . TRBV2 TGTGCCAGCAGTACTTCCGGGAGGGAAGAGACCCAGTACTTC CASSTSGREETQYF
TRBD1 TRBJ2-5 few TRBV5-4 TGTGCCAGCAGCTTGACGACAGGGGGCCGGGGAGAGACCCAGTACTTC CASSLTTGGRGETQYF
. TRBJ2-5 . TRBV27 TGTGCCAGCAGTTTTTTGGGGTCAGAGACCCAGTACTTC CASSFLGSETQYF
. TRBJ1-1 . TRBV7-2 TGTGCCAGCAGCTTAGCGCCACCCGACACTGAAGCTTTCTTT CASSLAPPDTEAFF
TRBD2 TRBJ2-1 . TRBV9 TGTGCCAGCAGCCCCCGGGAGGGGTGGAATGAGCAGTTCTTC CASSPREGWNEQFF
. TRBJ1-2 . TRBV7-9 TGTGCCAGCAGCTTAGCACGGACGAAAGAGGGCTACACCTTC CASSLARTKEGYTF
. TRBJ2-4 . TRBV6-1 TGTGCCAGCAGTGAACTCGCCGGAGGGGCTAAAAACATTCAGTACTTC CASSELAGGAKNIQYF
. TRBJ1-2 . TRBV2 TGTGCCAGCAGTGAAAACGGGGGCTACACCTTC CASSENGGYTF
. TRBJ1-5 . TRBV19 TGTGCCAGTAGTAACGCGCGGGGGCGAATTCAGCCCCAGCATTTT CASSNARGRIQPQHF
TRBD2 TRBJ2-7 . TRBV5-1 TGCGCCAGCAGTGCCTCGACGGGGGAGGGGGAGCAGTACTTC CASSASTGEGEQYF
. TRBJ2-1 few TRBV21-1 TGTGCCAGCAGCAAAGGGGAAGAGAGGAACTCCTACAATGAGCAGTTCTTC CASSKGEERNSYNEQFF
. TRBJ2-3 . TRBV4-2 TGTGCCAGCAGCCAAGGACAGGTAGATACGCAGTATTTT CASSQGQVDTQYF
. TRBJ1-2 . TRBV7-2 TGTGCCAGCAGCCTGGACCGGAATCTTGGCTACACCTTC CASSLDRNLGYTF
TRBD1 TRBJ2-7 once TRBV6-4 TGTGCCAGCAGCACCGGGACAGGGCGGTACGAGCAGTACTTC CASSTGTGRYEQYF
. TRBJ2-1 few TRBV5-1 TGCGCCAGCAGCTCCTACAGGGTGGAGGGTGAGCAGTTCTTC CASSSYRVEGEQFF
TRBD2 TRBJ2-5 . TRBV28 TGTGCCAGCAGTTTAAGTGCGGGACTACCGTACTTC CASSLSAGLPYF
TRBD1 TRBJ2-1 few TRBV6-5 TGTGCCAGCAGCCTACGGACAGGGAGGATTGCAGTACAGTTCTTC CASSLRTGRIAVQFF
TRBD2 TRBJ2-2 . TRBV6-5 TGTGCCAGCAGGAGGACTAGCGGGAGCACCGGGGAGCTGTTTTTT CASRRTSGSTGELFF
. TRBJ2-5 . TRBV5-6 TGTGCCAGCAGCTTGAAAGGGCGCAAACAAGAGACCCAGTACTTC CASSLKGRKQETQYF
TRBD2 TRBJ2-1 . TRBV5-1 TGCGCCAGCAACCCCGTAGCGGGAGCCTACAATGAGCAGTTCTTC CASNPVAGAYNEQFF
. TRBJ1-1 . TRBV4-1 TGCGCCAGCAGCGTCCCAGGGGTTGGCACTGAAGCTTTCTTT CASSVPGVGTEAFF
. TRBJ1-1 . TRBV30 TGTGCCTGGAGTCCGGACATCGGCGGCGCGGCTTTCTTT CAWSPDIGGAAFF
. TRBJ2-7 few TRBV11-2 TGTGCCAGCAGCCCAGGGGGGACTCTGCAGTACTTC CASSPGGTLQYF
. TRBJ1-1 . TRBV7-2 TGTGCCAGCAGCCCCGTCTTGGGGGTCCGGAACACTGAAGCTTTCTTT CASSPVLGVRNTEAFF
TRBD2 TRBJ2-1 . TRBV7-6 TGTGCCAGCAGCACTAGCGGGAGGTTGGGTAATGAGCAGTTCTTC CASSTSGRLGNEQFF
. TRBJ2-3 . TRBV18 TGTGCCAGCTCACCACCGGGCGGGGCTAGCACAGATACGCAGTATTTT CASSPPGGASTDTQYF
. TRBJ2-1 . TRBV18 TGTGCCAGCCAATATGGGCAGGGTACCTACAATGAGCAGTTCTTC CASQYGQGTYNEQFF
. TRBJ2-7 . TRBV10-3 TGTGCCATCAGTGAGTCGGGGATCGCAGGCTACGAGCAGTACTTC CAISESGIAGYEQYF
TRBD2 TRBJ2-7 . TRBV7-2 TGTGCCAGCAGCTTAAGGAGCGGGAGGGCCAGTGAGCAGTACTTC CASSLRSGRASEQYF
TRBD2 TRBJ2-5 . TRBV7-2 TGTGCCAGCAGCTCCGGACTAGCCACGGAGACCCAGTACTTC CASSSGLATETQYF
. TRBJ1-1 . TRBV7-8 TGTGCCAGCAGCCCCATCGGAAGAAGGGAGGGGACTGAAGCTTTCTTT CASSPIGRREGTEAFF
TRBD2 TRBJ2-7 . TRBV6-5 TGTGCCAGCAATAGGACTAGCGGGCTCTACGAGCAGTACTTC CASNRTSGLYEQYF
TRBD2 TRBJ2-2 . TRBV11-2 TGTGCCAGCAGCTTCGGCGGGAGCGGCGAAACCGGGGAGCTGTTTTTT CASSFGGSGETGELFF
. TRBJ1-4 . TRBV7-7 TGTGCCAGCAGCTCCACCCGGGGCGCGAATGAAAAACTGTTTTTT CASSSTRGANEKLFF
TRBD2 TRBJ2-1 medium-sized TRBV2 TGTGCCAGCAGGGGGAGGGCTTACAATGAGCAGTTCTTC CASRGRAYNEQFF
TRBD2 TRBJ2-7 . TRBV7-9 TGTGCCAGCAGCCGGGGGGGGAATTGGCACGAGCAGTACTTC CASSRGGNWHEQYF
. TRBJ2-7 . TRBV6-1 TGTGCCAGCGGGACCGCGCACTACGAGCAGTACTTC CASGTAHYEQYF
TRBD2 TRBJ2-5 . TRBV28 TGTGCCGTAGGGTCAGCGGGAGGGCCGCGGACCCAGTACTTC CAVGSAGGPRTQYF
TRBD2 TRBJ2-3 once TRBV11-1 TGTGCCAGCAGCCCCGGAATAGCGGGGCATCTAACAGATACGCAGTATTTT CASSPGIAGHLTDTQYF
. TRBJ2-5 . TRBV6-4 TGTGCCAGAAAAGAGACCCAGTACTTC CARKETQYF
TRBD2 TRBJ2-1 . TRBV7-8 TGTGCCAGCGGACGGACTAGCGGGACGAATGAGCAGTTCTTC CASGRTSGTNEQFF
. TRBJ2-3 . TRBV18 TGTGCCAGCTCACCCCCTAGAGGCGGACGGGATACGCAGTATTTT CASSPPRGGRDTQYF
TRBD1 TRBJ1-3 . TRBV6-1 TGTGCCAGCAGGAGGACAGGAGACTCTGGAAACACCATATATTTT CASRRTGDSGNTIYF
. TRBJ2-2 . TRBV5-1 TGCGCCAGCAGCTTGGATCGGGCCGCGACCGGGGAGCTGTTTTTT CASSLDRAATGELFF